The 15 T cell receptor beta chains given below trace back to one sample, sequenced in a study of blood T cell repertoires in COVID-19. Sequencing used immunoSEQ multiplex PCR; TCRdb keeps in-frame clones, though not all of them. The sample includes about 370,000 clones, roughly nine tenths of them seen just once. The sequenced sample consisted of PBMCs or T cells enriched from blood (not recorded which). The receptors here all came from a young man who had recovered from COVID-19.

The DNA for the CDR3 is TGTGCCAGCAAGTCGGGCTCTGGGGCCAACGTCCTGACTTTC. It is translated as CASKSGSGANVLTF. This sequence joins TRBV2 and TRBJ2-6; D ambiguous. This CDR3 region has 14 residues. Germline CDR1 is SNHLY and CDR2 is FYNNEI. The V end lost 7 bases, the J end lost 0 bases, and 7 bases lay between the germline ends.

CDR3 DNA: TGTGCCAGCTCACCAGGGGGGTGGAATCAGCCCCAGCATTTT. As protein: CASSPGGWNQPQHF. J is TRBJ1-5 and V is TRBV18; a weak D match, TRBD1 (5 bases). This CDR3 contains 14 residues. Per germline, CDR1 KGHSH and CDR2 LQKENI. The V gene lost 2 bases and the J gene lost 4 bases, with 9 bases spanning the gap.

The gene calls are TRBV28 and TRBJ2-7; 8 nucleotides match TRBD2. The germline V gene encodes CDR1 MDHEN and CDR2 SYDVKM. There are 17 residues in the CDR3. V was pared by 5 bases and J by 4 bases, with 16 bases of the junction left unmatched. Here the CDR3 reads CASSPLDGGEGRYEQYF. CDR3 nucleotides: TGTGCCAGCAGTCCGCTCGACGGGGGGGAGGGCCGTTACGAGCAGTACTTC.

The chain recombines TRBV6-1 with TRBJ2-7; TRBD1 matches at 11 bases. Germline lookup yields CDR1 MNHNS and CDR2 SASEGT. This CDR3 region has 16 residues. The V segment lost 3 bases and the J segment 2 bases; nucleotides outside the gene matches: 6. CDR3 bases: TGTGCCAGCAGTGACCGGGACAGGGGGGTAGCCTACGAGCAGTACTTC. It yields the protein CASSDRDRGVAYEQYF.

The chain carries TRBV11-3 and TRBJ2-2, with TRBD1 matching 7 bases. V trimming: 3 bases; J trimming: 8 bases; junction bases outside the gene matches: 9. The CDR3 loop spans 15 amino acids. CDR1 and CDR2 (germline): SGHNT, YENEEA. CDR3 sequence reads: CASSFEGARPGELFF. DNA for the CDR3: TGTGCCAGCAGCTTTGAGGGGGCGCGTCCGGGGGAGCTGTTTTTT.

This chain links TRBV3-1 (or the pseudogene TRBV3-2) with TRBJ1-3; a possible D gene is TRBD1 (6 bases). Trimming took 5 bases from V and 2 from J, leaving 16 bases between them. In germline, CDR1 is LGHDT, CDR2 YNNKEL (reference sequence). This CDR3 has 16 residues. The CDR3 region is CASSVTGAGPGNTIYF. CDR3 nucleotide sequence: TGTGCCAGCAGCGTGACAGGTGCCGGCCCTGGAAACACCATATATTTT.

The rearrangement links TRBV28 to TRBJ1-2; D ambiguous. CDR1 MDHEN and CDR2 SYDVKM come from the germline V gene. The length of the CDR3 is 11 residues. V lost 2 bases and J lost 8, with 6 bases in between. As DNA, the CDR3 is TGTGCCAGCAGTTTAAGACTAGGCTACACCTTC. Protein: CASSLRLGYTF.

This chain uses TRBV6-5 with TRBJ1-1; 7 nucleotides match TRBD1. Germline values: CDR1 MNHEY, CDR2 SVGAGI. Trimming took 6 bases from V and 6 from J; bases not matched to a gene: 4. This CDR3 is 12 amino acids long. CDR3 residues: CASRADRAEAFF. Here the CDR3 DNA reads TGTGCCAGCAGGGCAGACAGGGCTGAAGCTTTCTTT.

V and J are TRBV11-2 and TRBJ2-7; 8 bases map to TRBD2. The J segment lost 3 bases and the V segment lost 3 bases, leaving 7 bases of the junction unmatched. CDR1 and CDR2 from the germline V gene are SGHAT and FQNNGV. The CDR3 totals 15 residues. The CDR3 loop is CASSLDLAGLYEQYF. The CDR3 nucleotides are TGTGCCAGCAGCTTGGACCTAGCGGGTCTCTACGAGCAGTACTTC.

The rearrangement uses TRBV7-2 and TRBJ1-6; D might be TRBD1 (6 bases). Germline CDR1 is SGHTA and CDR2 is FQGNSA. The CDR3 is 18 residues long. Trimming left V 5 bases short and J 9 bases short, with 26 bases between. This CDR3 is CASSPISGGGRKGSPLHF. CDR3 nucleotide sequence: TGTGCCAGCAGCCCGATCTCCGGCGGGGGGCGGAAAGGTTCACCCCTCCACTTT.

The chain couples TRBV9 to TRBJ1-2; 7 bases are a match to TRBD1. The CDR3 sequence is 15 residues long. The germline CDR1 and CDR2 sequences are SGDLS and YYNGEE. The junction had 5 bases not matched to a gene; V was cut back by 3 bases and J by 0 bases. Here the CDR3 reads CASSAGTETNYGYTF. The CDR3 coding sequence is TGTGCCAGCAGCGCCGGGACAGAAACTAACTATGGCTACACCTTC.

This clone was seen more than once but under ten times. The CDR3 region is CASSESSSGSMNEQFF. For the CDR3, the DNA is TGCGCCAGCAGTGAGTCGAGTAGCGGGAGTATGAATGAGCAGTTCTTC. J is TRBJ2-1 and V is TRBV10-1; 9 bases match TRBD2. Looked up from germline, CDR1 is WNHNN and CDR2 is SYGVQD (reference sequence). V gave up 0 bases and J gave up 7 bases; unmatched junction bases: 7. This CDR3 contains 16 residues.

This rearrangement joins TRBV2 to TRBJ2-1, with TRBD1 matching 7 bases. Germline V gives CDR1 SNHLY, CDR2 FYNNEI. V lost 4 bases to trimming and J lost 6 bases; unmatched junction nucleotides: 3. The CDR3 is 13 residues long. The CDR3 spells CASSGTGFNEQFF. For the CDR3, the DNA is TGTGCCAGCAGTGGGACAGGTTTCAATGAGCAGTTCTTC. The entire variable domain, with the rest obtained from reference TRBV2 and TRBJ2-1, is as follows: EPEVTQTPSHQVTQMGQEVILRCVPISNHLYFYWYRQILGQKVEFLVSFYNNEISEKSEIFDDQFSVERPDGSNFTLKIRSTKLEDSAMYFCASSGTGFNEQFFGPGTRLTVL.

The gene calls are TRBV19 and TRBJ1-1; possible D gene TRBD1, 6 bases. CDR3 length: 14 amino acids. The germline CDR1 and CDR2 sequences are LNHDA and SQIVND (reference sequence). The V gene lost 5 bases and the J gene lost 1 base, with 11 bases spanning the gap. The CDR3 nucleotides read TGTGCCAGTAGTCCACAGGGATCGAACACTGAAGCTTTCTTT. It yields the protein CASSPQGSNTEAFF.

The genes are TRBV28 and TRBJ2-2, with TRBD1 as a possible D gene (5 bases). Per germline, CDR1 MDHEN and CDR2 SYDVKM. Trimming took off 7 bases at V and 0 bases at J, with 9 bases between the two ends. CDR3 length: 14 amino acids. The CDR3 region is CASMDIANTGELFF. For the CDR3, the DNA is TGTGCCAGCATGGACATCGCGAACACCGGGGAGCTGTTTTTT.